Below are 22 T cell receptor beta chains sequenced from a single sample in a study of OX40 agonist ivuxolimab in advanced cancers. The table came from immunoSEQ multiplex PCR; TCRdb's copy has only in-frame clones and leaves some out. This sample carries about 82,000 clones, approximately 90% of them seen once, and the ten largest clones take around 0.97%. The source was CD4+ or CD8+ T cells sorted from blood, collected in a trial of the OX40 agonist ivuxolimab. Receptors were obtained from an adult with an advanced solid tumor such as melanoma, head and neck, liver or kidney cancer.

This clone was recorded a few times. J is TRBJ1-1 and V is TRBV19, with TRBD1 identical over 7 bases. V lost 5 bases, J lost 6 bases, and 0 bases stayed unmatched. The CDR3 consists of 11 residues. Germline V gives CDR1 LNHDA, CDR2 SQIVND (reference sequence). CDR3 DNA: TGTGCCAGTAGTCAGGGGGCTGAAGCTTTCTTT. It yields the protein CASSQGAEAFF.

This rearrangement joins TRBV7-2 to TRBJ2-2; maybe TRBD1 (5 bases). CDR3 length: 16 residues. V lost 0 bases and J lost 0, with 8 bases in between. Germline CDR1 and CDR2: SGHTA and FQGNSA. CDR3 sequence (DNA): TGTGCCAGCAGCTTAGCGCGGACAACGAACACCGGGGAGCTGTTTTTT. It is translated as CASSLARTTNTGELFF.

This clone was seen a single time. V is TRBV5-4 and J is TRBJ2-3; D is unresolved. This CDR3 is 14 amino acids long. Germline V lookup: CDR1 SGHNT, CDR2 YYREEE (reference sequence). Trimming pared 0 bases from V and 2 bases from J, leaving 7 bases between. The CDR3: CASSLGQNTDTQYF. CDR3 DNA: TGTGCCAGCAGCTTGGGACAAAACACAGATACGCAGTATTTT.

Here the CDR3 DNA reads TGTGCCAGTAGTATTCAGGGAGTAGTTGATACGCAGTATTTT. Its translation is CASSIQGVVDTQYF. The V and J genes are TRBV19 and TRBJ2-3, with D perhaps TRBD1 or TRBD2 (5 bases each). The germline V gene encodes CDR1 LNHDA and CDR2 SQIVND (reference sequence). The CDR3 is 14 amino acids. Trimming took 3 bases from V and 6 from J, leaving 13 bases between them. The full variable domain, its missing parts supplied by reference TRBV19 and TRBJ2-3, is DGGITQSPKYLFRKEGQNVTLSCEQNLNHDAMYWYRQDPGQGLRLIYYSQIVNDFQKGDIAEGYSVSREKKESFPLTVTSAQKNPTAFYLCASSIQGVVDTQYFGPGTRLTVL.

This chain's CDR3 is CASTRDLNQPQHF. For the CDR3, the DNA is TGTGCCAGCACCAGGGATCTCAATCAGCCCCAGCATTTT. The V and J genes are TRBV6-6 and TRBJ1-5; D is possibly TRBD1 (5 bases). Germline V CDR1 and CDR2: MNHNY, SVGAGI (reference sequence). The CDR3 spans 13 residues. Trimming removed 7 bases at V and 3 bases at J, with 10 bases between.

The V and J genes are TRBV4-1 and TRBJ1-6; D might be TRBD1 (6 bases). This CDR3 has 14 amino acids. V lost 0 bases to trimming and J lost 7 bases, with 7 bases between them. Looked up from germline, CDR1 is MGHRA and CDR2 is YSYEKL. The CDR3 nucleotides are TGCGCCAGCAGCCAAGAAGGGGGGAATTCACCCCTCCACTTT. As protein: CASSQEGGNSPLHF.

The V call is TRBV7-2, the J call TRBJ2-1; D is unresolved. The CDR3 is made up of 15 amino acids. V was clipped by 6 bases and J by 6 bases, with 18 bases between them. The V gene's germline CDR1 is SGHTA and CDR2 FQGNSA. CDR3 in amino acids: CASRSGPRKANEQFF. In nucleotides, the CDR3 is TGTGCCAGCAGGAGTGGACCCAGGAAGGCCAATGAGCAGTTCTTC.

This clone was counted a few times. V gene TRBV6-6 combines with J gene TRBJ1-5, with 9 bases identical to TRBD1. V shed 5 bases, J shed 4 bases, and the junction held 3 bases outside the gene matches. Germline CDR1 reads MNHNY; CDR2 reads SVGAGI (reference sequence). This CDR3 comprises 14 residues. The CDR3 loop reads CASSPGQGNQPQHF. CDR3 DNA: TGTGCCAGCAGTCCGGGACAGGGTAATCAGCCCCAGCATTTT.

The chain has TRBV19 and TRBJ2-2; D may be TRBD1 (5 bases). Per germline, CDR1 LNHDA and CDR2 SQIVND (reference sequence). The CDR3 totals 15 residues. The ends were cut back, 2 bases at V and 0 bases at J, with 7 bases in the middle. This CDR3 is CASSIQGPNTGELFF. The CDR3 bases are TGTGCCAGTAGTATACAGGGTCCGAACACCGGGGAGCTGTTTTTT.

The chain carries TRBV29-1 and TRBJ2-1, with a weak D call TRBD2 (5 bases). The CDR3 totals 12 residues. Germline V gene lookup returns CDR1 SQVTM and CDR2 ANQGSEA. The ends were cut back, 4 bases at V and 6 bases at J, with 10 bases in the middle. The CDR3 DNA reads TGCAGCGTTGGATTAGCGCTCAATGAGCAGTTCTTC. Protein sequence: CSVGLALNEQFF.

V gene TRBV5-1 combines with J gene TRBJ1-4; 8 bases line up with TRBD1. The V and J ends lost 4 bases and 0 bases, in that order; junction bases with no gene match: 5. CDR1 and CDR2 from the germline V gene are SGHRS and YFSETQ. The CDR3 consists of 16 residues. The CDR3 sequence: CASSTGQGSTNEKLFF. The CDR3, as DNA: TGCGCCAGCAGCACCGGACAGGGATCAACTAATGAAAAACTGTTTTTT.

The chain couples TRBV10-3 to TRBJ2-5, with D perhaps being TRBD1 or TRBD2 (5 bases each). V was clipped by 8 bases and J by 5 bases, with 15 bases between them. This CDR3 spans 13 amino acids. From germline, CDR1 is ENHRY and CDR2 SYGVKD. The CDR3 here is CAIRGSEGETQYF. The CDR3 DNA reads TGTGCCATCCGGGGCTCCGAGGGGGAGACCCAGTACTTC.

The rearrangement joins TRBV6-5 to TRBJ1-4; D might be TRBD1 (5 bases). The CDR3 is 14 residues long. Germline V CDR1 and CDR2: MNHEY, SVGAGI. V shed 4 bases and J shed 7 bases, with 13 bases lying between them. CDR3 loop: CASSLQAMSEKLFF. The CDR3 region has the DNA TGTGCCAGCAGTTTACAGGCGATGAGTGAAAAACTGTTTTTT.

This chain uses TRBV29-1 with TRBJ1-1; no reliable D call. The V end lost 4 bases, the J end lost 0 bases, and 15 bases lay between the germline ends. From germline, CDR1 is SQVTM and CDR2 ANQGSEA. This CDR3 region has 15 residues. CDR3 nucleotide sequence: TGCAGCGTTGCACTACGCTTAGAATTGAACACTGAAGCTTTCTTT. It yields the protein CSVALRLELNTEAFF.

V is TRBV11-2 and J is TRBJ1-1; D gene uncertain. CDR1 is SGHAT, CDR2 FQNNGV, per germline. CDR3 length: 16 residues. The V end was cut by 4 bases, the J end by 0 bases, with 15 bases between. The CDR3 nucleotides are TGTGCCAGCAGCTCGGACCCGGGGTTCATGAACACTGAAGCTTTCTTT. This encodes CASSSDPGFMNTEAFF.

About this clone: Distinct nucleotide sequences in the sample also encode this CDR3. The V gene is TRBV28, the J gene TRBJ1-2; D call uncertain. V was shortened by 7 bases and J by 5 bases, with 17 bases between the two germline ends. Germline CDR1 is MDHEN and CDR2 is SYDVKM. The CDR3 is 14 amino acids. CDR3 in amino acids: CASTYQSGGYGYTF. CDR3 coding DNA: TGTGCCAGCACCTACCAAAGCGGAGGTTATGGCTACACCTTC.

V is TRBV9 and J is TRBJ2-3, with 12 bases that match TRBD2. Trimming cost V 0 bases and J 2 bases; bases outside gene matches: 4. This CDR3 has 17 amino acids. CDR1 and CDR2 from the germline V gene are SGDLS and YYNGEE. The CDR3 coding sequence is TGTGCCAGCAGCGTAGGGTCTAGCGGGAGGGCCACAGATACGCAGTATTTT. Its protein is CASSVGSSGRATDTQYF. Based on the CDR3 plus reference TRBV9 and TRBJ2-3, the full variable domain is DSGVTQTPKHLITATGQRVTLRCSPRSGDLSVYWYQQSLDQGLQFLIQYYNGEERAKGNILERFSAQQFPDLHSELNLSSLELGDSALYFCASSVGSSGRATDTQYFGPGTRLTVL.

The J gene is TRBJ2-3, the V gene TRBV4-3, with a weak D call TRBD2 (5 bases). The V and J ends lost 1 base and 10 bases respectively, with 12 bases between them. Germline lookup yields CDR1 LGHNA and CDR2 YSLEER. The CDR3 is 13 amino acids. CDR3 sequence reads: CASSQGGPSAQYF. The CDR3, as DNA: TGCGCCAGCAGCCAAGGAGGGCCGAGTGCGCAGTATTTT.

The V gene is TRBV7-9, the J gene TRBJ1-2; D not resolved. CDR1 is SEHNR, CDR2 FQNEAQ, per germline (reference sequence). Trimming removed 4 bases from V and 2 bases from J, with 8 bases in between. The CDR3 covers 13 residues. The CDR3 is CASSSGGNYGYTF. The CDR3 DNA reads TGTGCCAGCAGCTCCGGCGGGAACTATGGCTACACCTTC.

The genes are TRBV18 and TRBJ1-5; tentatively, D is TRBD1 (6 bases). Germline V gene lookup returns CDR1 KGHSH and CDR2 LQKENI. The CDR3 sequence is 16 residues long. Trimming removed 1 base at V and 1 base at J, with 11 bases between. This CDR3 reads CASSPQPGASNQPQHF. As DNA, the CDR3 is TGTGCCAGCTCACCACAGCCAGGGGCGAGCAATCAGCCCCAGCATTTT.

The chain has TRBV19 and TRBJ2-3, with TRBD2 matching over 12 bases. There are 14 residues in the CDR3. CDR1 and CDR2 from the germline V gene are LNHDA and SQIVND (reference sequence). Trimming at V came to 7 bases and at J to 5 bases, leaving 4 bases not matched to a gene. CDR3 bases: TGTGCCAGTACTAGCGGGGGGGGAGGAGATACGCAGTATTTT. Amino acid sequence: CASTSGGGGDTQYF.

CDR3 protein: CAWKPGITYEQYF. In DNA, the CDR3 is TGTGCCTGGAAGCCAGGGATAACCTACGAGCAGTACTTC. The V and J genes are TRBV30 and TRBJ2-7; D possibly corresponds to TRBD1 (5 bases). Trimming pared 4 bases from V and 2 bases from J, leaving 12 bases between. CDR3 size: 13 residues. CDR1 is GTSNPN, CDR2 SVGIG, per germline (reference sequence). The full variable domain, rest sourced from reference TRBV30 and TRBJ2-7, is SQTIHQWPATLVQPVGSPLSLECTVEGTSNPNLYWYRQAAGRGLQLLFYSVGIGQISSEVPQNLSASRPQDRQFILSSKKLLLSDSGFYLCAWKPGITYEQYFGPGTRLTVT.